This T cell receptor beta chain was documented in a study of cytomegalovirus exposure and HLA in healthy donors. PCR involved 60 Vbeta and 13 Jbeta primers. The assay was immunoSEQ multiplex PCR, and TCRdb's table has in-frame clones only and misses some. This repertoire shows more than 150,000 clones, roughly 80% found once; its top ten account for less than 7%. The V and J ends lost 6 bases and 3 bases respectively, with 5 bases between them. The CDR3 extends over 11 amino acids. CDR1 and CDR2 from the germline V gene are MNHEY and SVGAGI. The sequence was obtained from a man aged 40-55 years in good health and CMV-seropositive. V is TRBV6-5 and J is TRBJ2-5; D uncertain. The sequencing input was PBMCs. The CDR3 spells CASSFEETQYF. The CDR3 DNA reads TGTGCCAGCAGCTTCGAAGAGACCCAGTACTTC.